The 27 T cell receptor beta chains below all came from one sample that was sequenced in a study of blood T cell repertoires in COVID-19. Clones were read by immunoSEQ multiplex PCR, and TCRdb kept only the in-frame ones, dropping some. The table has approximately 250,000 clones, around 93% seen once. The sequencing sample was made of PBMCs or T cells enriched from blood (not recorded which). All receptors derive from a man aged 35 to 55 who had been exposed to COVID-19.

This clone was seen just once. The chain employs TRBV27 and TRBJ2-5; 7 bases fit TRBD1. The trim removed 2 bases at V and 3 bases at J, leaving 0 bases unmatched. Germline CDR1 and CDR2: MNHEY and SMNVEV (reference sequence). The CDR3 is 13 residues long. The CDR3 DNA reads as TGTGCCAGCAGTTTAGGACAGGAAGAGACCCAGTACTTC. Its protein is CASSLGQEETQYF.

The V gene is TRBV6-5, the J gene TRBJ2-3, with D possibly being TRBD1 (6 bases). The CDR3 sequence is 15 residues long. In germline, CDR1 is MNHEY, CDR2 SVGAGI. Trimming removed 6 bases at V and 1 base at J, with 14 bases between. CDR3: CASRSPGQGTDTQYF. In DNA form, the CDR3 reads TGTGCCAGCAGAAGTCCGGGACAAGGCACAGATACGCAGTATTTT.

The chain employs TRBV5-1 and TRBJ2-1; 12 nucleotides align to TRBD2. Unmatched junction bases numbered 10, after V lost 4 bases and J lost 5 bases. Germline V lookup: CDR1 SGHRS, CDR2 YFSETQ. There are 17 residues in the CDR3. This CDR3 is CASSLKTGLAGNNEQFF. The CDR3 DNA reads as TGCGCCAGCAGCCTAAAAACGGGACTAGCGGGTAACAATGAGCAGTTCTTC.

The chain uses TRBV4-2 and TRBJ2-7, with a tentative D call TRBD2 (6 bases). The CDR3 is 20 residues long. Trimming removed 0 bases at V and 4 bases at J, with 28 bases between. Germline V lookup: CDR1 LGHNA, CDR2 YNFKEQ. CDR3 residues: CASSQELGVGGTRTTYEQYF. CDR3 DNA: TGTGCCAGCAGCCAAGAACTAGGTGTTGGGGGGACCCGCACCACTTACGAGCAGTACTTC.

The J gene is TRBJ1-4, the V gene TRBV5-1, with 10 bases that match TRBD1. The J segment lost 5 bases and the V segment lost 4 bases, leaving 5 bases of the junction unmatched. Germline CDR1 is SGHRS and CDR2 is YFSETQ. The CDR3 runs 15 residues. CDR3 sequence: CASSGGQGRNEKLFF. DNA of the CDR3: TGCGCCAGCAGCGGGGGACAGGGGCGGAATGAAAAACTGTTTTTT.

The chain is built from TRBV11-1 and TRBJ2-1, with 9 bases lining up with TRBD1. V dropped 5 bases and J dropped 12; count of bases not matched to a gene: 11. CDR1 and CDR2 from the germline V gene are SGHAT and FQDESV (reference sequence). The length of the CDR3 is 14 residues. CDR3 residues: CASSRDRARRGQFF. The CDR3 region has the DNA TGTGCCAGCAGCAGGGACAGGGCTCGGCGGGGGCAGTTCTTC.

The chain recombines TRBV25-1 with TRBJ2-1, with 13 bases fitting TRBD2. Germline trimming cut 4 bases from V and 10 bases from J; bases unmatched to any gene: 10. CDR1 is MGHDK, CDR2 SYGVNS, per germline. CDR3 size: 16 residues. The CDR3 sequence is CASSARGTSGMGEQFF. The CDR3 region has the DNA TGTGCCAGCAGTGCCCGAGGGACTAGCGGGATGGGCGAGCAGTTCTTC.

The chain recombines TRBV5-4 with TRBJ2-7; 8 positions match TRBD1. V lost 1 base and J lost 5; bases outside the gene matches: 5. The CDR3 is 14 amino acids. Germline V gene sequence: CDR1 SGHNT, CDR2 YYREEE (reference sequence). CDR3 nucleotides: TGTGCCAGCAGCTTGACGCAGGGGGCGCACGAGCAGTACTTC. Translating gives CASSLTQGAHEQYF.

This chain joins TRBV6-5 and TRBJ2-7, with D perhaps matching TRBD2 (5 bases). With 6 bases removed from V and 4 bases from J, the gap between germline ends came to 19 bases. CDR1 is MNHEY and CDR2 is SVGAGI in the germline V gene. The CDR3 spans 15 residues. The CDR3 DNA reads as TGTGCCAGCAGGGAGACTGGCTCAGGAGGATACGAGCAGTACTTC. Its protein is CASRETGSGGYEQYF.

This chain joins TRBV2 and TRBJ1-5, with D possibly being TRBD1 (5 bases). The CDR3 consists of 15 residues. Trimming pared 6 bases from V and 3 bases from J, leaving 15 bases between. Per germline, CDR1 SNHLY and CDR2 FYNNEI. CDR3 residues: CASRNDDSSNQPQHF. The CDR3 DNA reads TGTGCCAGCAGAAATGACGACAGTTCCAATCAGCCCCAGCATTTT.

The chain links TRBV6-5 to TRBJ1-2, with D possibly TRBD1 on 5 matching bases. The CDR3 loop spans 15 amino acids. Deletions cut 0 bases from V and 4 bases from J, with 12 bases between. In germline, CDR1 is MNHEY, CDR2 SVGAGI. The CDR3 loop is CASSYSSRGSYGYTF. In DNA form, the CDR3 reads TGTGCCAGCAGTTACTCGTCGCGGGGGAGCTATGGCTACACCTTC.

The chain joins TRBV7-2 to TRBJ2-1; D possibly corresponds to TRBD2 (5 bases). CDR1 is SGHTA, CDR2 FQGNSA, per germline. V dropped 3 bases and J dropped 4 bases, with 19 bases sitting between them. This CDR3 has 17 amino acids. CDR3 sequence: CASSLFPPGSVYNEQFF. CDR3 bases: TGTGCCAGCAGCTTGTTCCCTCCGGGATCGGTTTACAATGAGCAGTTCTTC.

The chain carries TRBV7-9 and TRBJ1-1; D is undetermined. This CDR3 contains 12 residues. Trimming took off 2 bases at V and 6 bases at J, with 7 bases between the two ends. Germline assignment: CDR1 SEHNR and CDR2 FQNEAQ (reference sequence). The CDR3 DNA follows: TGTGCCAGCAGCTTACGAGGGTCTGAAGCTTTCTTT. It is translated as CASSLRGSEAFF.

This clone was counted a single time. The genes are TRBV29-1 and TRBJ1-5, with a weak D call TRBD1 (5 bases). Germline values: CDR1 SQVTM, CDR2 ANQGSEA. This CDR3 has 13 residues. V was cut by 7 bases and J by 0 bases, with 10 bases left in between. CDR3 sequence: CSAMTDSNQPQHF. DNA of the CDR3: TGCAGCGCCATGACAGATAGCAATCAGCCCCAGCATTTT. The entire variable domain, with the rest obtained from reference TRBV29-1 and TRBJ1-5, is as follows: SAVISQKPSRDICQRGTSLTIQCQVDSQVTMMFWYRQQPGQSLTLIATANQGSEATYESGFVIDKFPISRPNLTFSTLTVSNMSPEDSSIYLCSAMTDSNQPQHFGDGTRLSIL.

The V gene is TRBV7-9, the J gene TRBJ2-2; 13 bases line up with TRBD2. Germline V CDR1 and CDR2: SEHNR, FQNEAQ (reference sequence). V gave up 7 bases and J gave up 5 bases; unmatched junction bases: 1. The CDR3 covers 14 residues. The CDR3, as DNA: TGTGCCAGCAAGGGACTAGCGGGAACCGGGGAGCTGTTTTTT. Amino acid sequence: CASKGLAGTGELFF.

CDR3 in amino acids: CASSGGQGANIQYF. In nucleotides, the CDR3 is TGTGCCAGCAGCGGAGGACAGGGGGCAAACATTCAGTACTTC. The rearrangement links TRBV9 to TRBJ2-4; TRBD1 matches at 11 bases. After removal of 3 bases from V and 6 bases from J, the junction contained 2 bases not matched to a gene. The CDR3 is 14 amino acids. Looked up from germline, CDR1 is SGDLS and CDR2 is YYNGEE.

The rearrangement uses TRBV9 and TRBJ2-5; 12 bases fit TRBD1. Trimming at V came to 3 bases and at J to 5 bases, leaving 11 bases not matched to a gene. Germline CDR1 is SGDLS and CDR2 is YYNGEE. This CDR3 region has 17 residues. CDR3 sequence reads: CASSEGTGGTSRETQYF. The DNA for the CDR3 is TGTGCCAGCAGCGAGGGGACAGGGGGCACTTCCCGGGAGACCCAGTACTTC.

This chain uses TRBV12-3 or TRBV12-4 with TRBJ1-2, with unresolved D. The CDR3 length is 13 residues. Trimming removed 2 bases at V and 4 bases at J, with 8 bases between. The CDR3 sequence: CASSLSALYGYTF. The CDR3 nucleotides read TGTGCCAGCAGTTTAAGCGCCCTCTATGGCTACACCTTC.

This chain links TRBV3-1 (or the pseudogene TRBV3-2) with TRBJ2-2, with 9 bases identical to TRBD2. Germline CDR1 LGHDT, CDR2 YNNKEL (reference sequence). The length of the CDR3 is 16 residues. The trim removed 4 bases at V and 4 bases at J, leaving 7 bases unmatched. In DNA, the CDR3 is TGTGCCAGCAGCCCCAGCGGGAGGCTGGGCACCGGGGAGCTGTTTTTT. It yields the protein CASSPSGRLGTGELFF.

The rearrangement uses TRBV30 and TRBJ2-7; D is unclear. Germline V lookup: CDR1 GTSNPN, CDR2 SVGIG (reference sequence). Trimming removed 0 bases at V and 0 bases at J, with 21 bases between. This CDR3 has 18 residues. The CDR3, as DNA: TGTGCCTGGAGTGTACACCCCTATATCGCGGTTCCCTCCTACGAGCAGTACTTC. Translated, it gives CAWSVHPYIAVPSYEQYF.

The genes are TRBV5-5 and TRBJ1-1, with D unclear. Per germline, CDR1 SGHKS and CDR2 YYEKEE (reference sequence). Trimming left V 1 base short and J 1 base short, with 8 bases between. The CDR3 sequence is 14 residues long. CDR3 in amino acids: CASSLIGRNTEAFF. The CDR3 DNA reads as TGTGCCAGCAGCTTGATTGGCAGGAACACTGAAGCTTTCTTT.

The chain uses TRBV28 and TRBJ2-7; D is unclear. Germline CDR1 MDHEN, CDR2 SYDVKM. The CDR3 consists of 15 residues. Trimming took off 2 bases at V and 4 bases at J, with 15 bases between the two ends. The CDR3 DNA is TGTGCCAGCAGTTTAAGTCTCGTGCGGATTTACGAGCAGTACTTC. Its translation: CASSLSLVRIYEQYF.

V and J are TRBV7-9 and TRBJ1-1; D call uncertain. The germline V and J ends were trimmed by 2 bases and 2 bases, with 15 bases remaining between them. The CDR3 totals 16 residues. Germline CDR1 reads SEHNR; CDR2 reads FQNEAQ (reference sequence). The CDR3, as DNA: TGTGCCAGCAGCTTATCCCCGTACAGCACAAACACTGAAGCTTTCTTT. Protein: CASSLSPYSTNTEAFF.

This chain uses TRBV5-4 with TRBJ1-2; 8 positions match TRBD1. The germline gives CDR1 SGHNT, CDR2 YYREEE (reference sequence). CDR3 length equals 17 residues. V was clipped by 0 bases and J by 4 bases; unmatched bases: 11. CDR3 bases: TGTGCCAGCAGCTTGGACCCCTCGACAGGGGCCGTCTATGGCTACACCTTC. Translated: CASSLDPSTGAVYGYTF.

V and J are TRBV30 and TRBJ2-3; 10 nucleotides agree with TRBD1. Germline V lookup: CDR1 GTSNPN, CDR2 SVGIG (reference sequence). Unmatched junction bases numbered 1, after V lost 0 bases and J lost 4 bases. This CDR3 is 14 amino acids long. The CDR3 bases are TGTGCCTGGAGTGTGACAGGGGGCGCAGATACGCAGTATTTT. The encoded protein is CAWSVTGGADTQYF. Using reference TRBV30 and TRBJ2-3 for the parts outside the CDR3, the full variable domain is SQTIHQWPATLVQPVGSPLSLECTVEGTSNPNLYWYRQAAGRGLQLLFYSVGIGQISSEVPQNLSASRPQDRQFILSSKKLLLSDSGFYLCAWSVTGGADTQYFGPGTRLTVL.

With respect to this clone: This could be a read error, since a much larger clone is one nucleotide away. The chain joins TRBV5-1 to TRBJ1-4, with no clear D. Germline CDR1 reads SGHRS; CDR2 reads YFSETQ. V lost 6 bases, J lost 2 bases, and 17 bases lay in between. The CDR3 is 16 amino acids. CDR3: CASKCGGSSTNEKLFF. The CDR3 DNA reads TGCGCCAGCAAGTGCGGAGGTTCTTCGACTAATGAAAAACTGTTTTTT.

This clone showed up just once. CDR3 nucleotides: TGTGCCAGCAGCTCATCGGGACACCTCTCTGGAAACACCATATATTTT. Translated, it gives CASSSSGHLSGNTIYF. V and J are TRBV9 and TRBJ1-3, with D possibly being TRBD1 (6 bases). CDR3 size: 16 residues. The V and J ends lost 4 bases and 0 bases respectively, with 14 bases between them. From germline, CDR1 is SGDLS and CDR2 YYNGEE. Combining the CDR3 with reference TRBV9 and TRBJ1-3 gives the whole variable domain DSGVTQTPKHLITATGQRVTLRCSPRSGDLSVYWYQQSLDQGLQFLIQYYNGEERAKGNILERFSAQQFPDLHSELNLSSLELGDSALYFCASSSSGHLSGNTIYFGEGSWLTVV.